This T cell receptor beta chain was obtained from a study of blood T cell repertoires in COVID-19. Clones were sequenced by immunoSEQ multiplex PCR, and TCRdb holds only the in-frame ones, with some missing. The sample lists under 300,000 clones; about 90% were seen once. Per the germline V gene, CDR1 is SGHTA and CDR2 is FQGNSA. CDR3 length: 16 residues. V shed 4 bases, J shed 1 base, and the junction held 6 bases outside the gene matches. The genes are TRBV7-2 and TRBJ2-3; 9 bases line up with TRBD2. The sequence was obtained from a woman aged 35 to 49 with acute or convalescent COVID-19. Sequenced sample: peripheral blood. The CDR3 here is CASSSPLAGGTDTQYF. The CDR3 DNA sequence: TGTGCCAGCAGCTCCCCCTTAGCGGGGGGCACAGATACGCAGTATTTT.